Described below is a single TCR beta chain sequence and its context. Its cognate antigen is unknown. Sequenced by immunoSEQ multiplex PCR; TCRdb stores in-frame clones only, minus some. The sample includes some 99,000 clones, 80% to 95% seen only once; the top ten take around 1.6%. The sample comes from a study of OX40 agonist ivuxolimab in advanced cancers. Findings and limits, study-wide: Some of the lowest clonal expansion was seen in partial responders at 0.1-3.0 mg/kg. Which antigen the expanded peripheral T cells recognized is unknown. CD8+ T cells (on average) carried more expanded clones than CD4+ T cells.

The V and J ends lost 2 bases and 6 bases, in that order; junction bases with no gene match: 5. CDR3 length: 13 residues. CDR1 and CDR2 (germline): SGDLS, YYNGEE. The V call is TRBV9, the J call TRBJ2-7, with TRBD1 matching 7 bases. This clonotype was sampled from an adult with an advanced solid tumor such as melanoma, head and neck, liver or kidney cancer. This specimen consisted of CD4+ or CD8+ T cells sorted from blood, obtained in a trial of the OX40 agonist ivuxolimab. The CDR3 region is CASSVGDSPEQYF. Here the CDR3 DNA reads TGTGCCAGCAGCGTCGGGGACAGCCCCGAGCAGTACTTC.